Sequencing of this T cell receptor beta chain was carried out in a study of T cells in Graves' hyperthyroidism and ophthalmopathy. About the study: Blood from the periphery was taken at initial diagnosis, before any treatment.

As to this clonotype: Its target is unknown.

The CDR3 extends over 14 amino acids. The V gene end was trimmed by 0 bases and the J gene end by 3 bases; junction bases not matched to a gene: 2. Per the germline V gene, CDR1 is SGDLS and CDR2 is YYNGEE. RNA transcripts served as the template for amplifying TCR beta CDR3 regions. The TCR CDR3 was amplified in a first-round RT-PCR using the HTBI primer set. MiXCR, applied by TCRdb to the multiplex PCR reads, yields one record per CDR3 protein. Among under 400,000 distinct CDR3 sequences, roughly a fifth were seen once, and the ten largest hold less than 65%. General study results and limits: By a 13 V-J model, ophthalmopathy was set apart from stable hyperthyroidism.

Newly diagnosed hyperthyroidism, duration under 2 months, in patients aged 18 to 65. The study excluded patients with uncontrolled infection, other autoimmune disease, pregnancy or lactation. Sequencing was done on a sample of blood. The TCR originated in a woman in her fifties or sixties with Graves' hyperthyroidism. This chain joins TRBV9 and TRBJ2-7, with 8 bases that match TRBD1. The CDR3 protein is CASSVGTGLYEQYF. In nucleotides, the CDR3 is TGTGCCAGCAGCGTAGGGACAGGGCTCTACGAGCAGTACTTC.